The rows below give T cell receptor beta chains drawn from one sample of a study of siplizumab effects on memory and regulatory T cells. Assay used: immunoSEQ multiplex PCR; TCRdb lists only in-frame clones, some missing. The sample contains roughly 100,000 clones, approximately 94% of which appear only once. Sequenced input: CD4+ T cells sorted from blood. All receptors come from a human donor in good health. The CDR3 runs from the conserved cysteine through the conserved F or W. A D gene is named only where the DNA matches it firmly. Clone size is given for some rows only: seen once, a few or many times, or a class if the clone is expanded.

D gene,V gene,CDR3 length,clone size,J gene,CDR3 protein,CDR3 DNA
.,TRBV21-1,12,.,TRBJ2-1,CASSPSYNEQFF,TGTGCCAGCAGCCCGTCCTACAATGAGCAGTTCTTC
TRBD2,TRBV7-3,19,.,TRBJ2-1,CASSLMVPGLAQRRDEQFF,TGTGCCAGCAGCTTAATGGTCCCAGGACTAGCGCAGAGAAGAGATGAGCAGTTCTTC
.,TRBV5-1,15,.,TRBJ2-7,CASSYGQTMGYEQYF,TGCGCCAGCAGCTACGGACAGACTATGGGGTACGAGCAGTACTTC
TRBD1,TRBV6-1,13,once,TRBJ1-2,CASSESPGQGETF,TGTGCCAGCAGTGAATCCCCCGGACAGGGGGAAACCTTC
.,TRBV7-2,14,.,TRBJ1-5,CASSLGSGPQPQHF,TGTGCCAGCAGCTTAGGATCAGGGCCTCAGCCCCAGCATTTT
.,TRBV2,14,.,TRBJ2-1,CASRGLSGYNEQFF,TGTGCCAGCAGAGGTCTTAGCGGATACAATGAGCAGTTCTTC
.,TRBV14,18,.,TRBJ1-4,CASSQQGYPSATNEKLFF,TGTGCCAGCAGCCAACAGGGTTACCCATCTGCAACTAATGAAAAACTGTTTTTT
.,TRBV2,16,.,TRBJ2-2,CASSEMASRNTGELFF,TGTGCCAGCAGTGAAATGGCTAGCAGGAACACCGGGGAGCTGTTTTTT
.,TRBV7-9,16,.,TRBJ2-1,CASSLSPAVGYNEQFF,TGTGCCAGCAGCTTATCCCCAGCGGTGGGTTACAATGAGCAGTTCTTC
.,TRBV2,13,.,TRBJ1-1,CASSQTRETEAFF,TGTGCCAGCAGTCAGACCAGGGAAACTGAAGCTTTCTTT
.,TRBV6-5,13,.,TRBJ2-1,CASRAGGRYEQFF,TGTGCCAGCAGGGCAGGGGGGAGGTATGAGCAGTTCTTC
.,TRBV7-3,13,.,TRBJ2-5,CASSSTTLETQYF,TGTGCCAGCAGCTCGACTACCCTCGAGACCCAGTACTTC
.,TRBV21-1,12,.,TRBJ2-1,CASSKSRARGFF,TGTGCCAGCAGCAAATCCCGGGCCCGGGGATTCTTC
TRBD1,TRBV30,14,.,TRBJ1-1,CAWSPTGGNTEAFF,TGTGCCTGGAGCCCGACAGGGGGGAACACTGAAGCTTTCTTT
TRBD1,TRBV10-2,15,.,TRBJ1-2,CASSEAAGGDYGYTF,TGCGCCAGCAGTGAGGCGGCAGGGGGCGACTATGGCTACACCTTC
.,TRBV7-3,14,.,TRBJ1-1,CASSLIGGGTEAFF,TGTGCCAGCAGCTTAATCGGGGGTGGCACTGAAGCTTTCTTT
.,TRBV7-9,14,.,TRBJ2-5,CASSLGGGQETQYF,TGTGCCAGCAGCTTAGGAGGGGGCCAAGAGACCCAGTACTTC
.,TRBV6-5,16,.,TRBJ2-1,CASSYSILFPYNEQFF,TGTGCCAGCAGTTACTCGATCCTCTTCCCCTACAATGAGCAGTTCTTC
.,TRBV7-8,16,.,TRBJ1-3,CASSLGNWVRGNTIYF,TGTGCCAGCAGCTTAGGAAATTGGGTGAGGGGAAACACCATATATTTT
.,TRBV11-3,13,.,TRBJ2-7,CASSLGRTRVQYF,TGTGCCAGCAGCTTAGGCAGGACAAGAGTTCAGTACTTC
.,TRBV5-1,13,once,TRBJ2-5,CASSTTTVETQYF,TGCGCCAGCAGCACAACAACAGTAGAGACCCAGTACTTC
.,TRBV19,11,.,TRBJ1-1,CASSRDGGAFF,TGTGCCAGTAGTAGGGACGGGGGAGCTTTCTTT
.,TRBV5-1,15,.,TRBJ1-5,CASSLWRVPNQPQHF,TGCGCCAGCAGCTTGTGGAGGGTCCCAAATCAGCCCCAGCATTTT
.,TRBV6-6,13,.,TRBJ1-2,CASSWTALVGYTF,TGTGCCAGCAGTTGGACGGCCCTGGTAGGCTACACCTTC
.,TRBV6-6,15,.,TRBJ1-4,CASRTIGGTNEKLFF,TGTGCCAGCAGAACCATAGGGGGAACTAATGAAAAACTGTTTTTT
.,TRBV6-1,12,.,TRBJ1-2,CATARGDYGYTF,TGTGCCACCGCTAGGGGAGACTATGGCTACACCTTC
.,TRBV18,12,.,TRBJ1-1,CASSPAGTEAFF,TGTGCCAGCTCCCCGGCGGGCACTGAAGCTTTCTTT
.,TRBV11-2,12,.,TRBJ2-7,CASHQGGGIGDF,TGTGCCAGCCATCAGGGAGGGGGGATCGGTGACTTC
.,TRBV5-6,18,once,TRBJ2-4,CASTKTRVVGFAKNIQYF,TGTGCCAGCACCAAGACTAGGGTAGTCGGATTTGCCAAAAACATTCAGTACTTC
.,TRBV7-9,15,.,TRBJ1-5,CASSQQGSDGQPQHF,TGTGCCAGCAGTCAACAGGGAAGCGATGGCCAGCCCCAGCATTTT
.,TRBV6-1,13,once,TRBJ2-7,CASSWEGLKEQYF,TGTGCCAGCAGTTGGGAAGGGTTGAAAGAGCAGTACTTC
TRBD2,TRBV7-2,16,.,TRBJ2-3,CASSIIAGRRRDTQYF,TGTGCCAGCAGCATTATAGCGGGAAGGAGGAGAGATACGCAGTATTTT
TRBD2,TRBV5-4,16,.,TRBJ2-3,CASSPTGTSGTDTQYF,TGTGCCAGCAGCCCTACCGGGACTAGCGGCACAGATACGCAGTATTTT
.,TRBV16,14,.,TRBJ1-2,CASSQGRESRGYTF,TGTGCCAGCAGCCAGGGCAGGGAGTCTCGTGGCTACACCTTC
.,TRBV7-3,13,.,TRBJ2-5,CASSYGPRETQYF,TGTGCCAGCAGCTATGGACCCAGAGAGACCCAGTACTTC
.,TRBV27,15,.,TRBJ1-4,CASRSDDRPNEKLFF,TGTGCCAGCAGATCCGACGACAGACCTAATGAAAAACTGTTTTTT
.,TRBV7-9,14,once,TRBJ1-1,CASSPGTQNTEAFF,TGTGCCAGCAGCCCCGGGACTCAGAACACTGAAGCTTTCTTT
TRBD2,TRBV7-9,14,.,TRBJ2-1,CASSLGTSAPEQFF,TGTGCCAGCAGCTTGGGCACTAGCGCCCCTGAGCAGTTCTTC
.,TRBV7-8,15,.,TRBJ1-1,CASSLDGGWNTEAFF,TGTGCCAGCAGCTTAGATGGGGGGTGGAACACTGAAGCTTTCTTT
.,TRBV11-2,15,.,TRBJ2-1,CASSPSPDSYNEQFF,TGTGCCAGCAGTCCCTCTCCGGACAGCTACAATGAGCAGTTCTTC
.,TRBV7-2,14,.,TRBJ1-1,CASSLLGKNTEAFF,TGTGCCAGCAGCTTATTAGGGAAGAACACTGAAGCTTTCTTT
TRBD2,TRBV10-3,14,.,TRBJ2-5,CAISIAGQGETQYF,TGTGCCATCAGCATAGCGGGGCAGGGAGAGACCCAGTACTTC
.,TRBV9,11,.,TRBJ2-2,CASSNTGELFF,TGTGCCAGCTCTAACACCGGGGAGCTGTTTTTT
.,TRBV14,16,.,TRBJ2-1,CASSQISWGKSNEQFF,TGTGCCAGCAGCCAGATATCGTGGGGGAAGTCCAATGAGCAGTTCTTC
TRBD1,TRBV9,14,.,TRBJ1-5,CASSEAGGSQPQHF,TGTGCCAGCAGCGAGGCAGGGGGCAGTCAGCCCCAGCATTTT
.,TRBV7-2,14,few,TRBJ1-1,CASSTDRYSTEAFF,TGTGCCAGCAGCACCGATCGATATTCTACTGAAGCTTTCTTT
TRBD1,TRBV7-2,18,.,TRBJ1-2,CASSLGGTGGSSTYGYTF,TGTGCCAGCAGCCTAGGAGGGACAGGGGGATCAAGTACCTATGGCTACACCTTC